This TCR beta chain was found in a study of blood T cell repertoires in COVID-19. The CDR3 sequence is 13 residues long. From germline, CDR1 is SSHAT and CDR2 FNYEAQ (reference sequence). Trimming took 5 bases from V and 6 from J; bases not matched to a gene: 4. In the original workflow: Amplified reference gene primers provided the basis for estimating nucleated cell counts. The data were produced by immunoSEQ multiplex PCR, yet TCRdb's version contains in-frame clones alone and is incomplete. That table is the source of V, J and clone size, and D and trimming were worked out from the DNA. The table records around 210,000 clones, roughly 90% of them present only once. This clone came up a few times.

The receptor's source is an older woman with acute or convalescent COVID-19. Sequencing used peripheral blood. The V gene is TRBV7-7, the J gene TRBJ1-1; TRBD1 matches 9 bases. In DNA form, the CDR3 reads TGTGCCAGCAGCCGCGACAGGGGGGCTGAAGCTTTCTTT. Protein sequence: CASSRDRGAEAFF.